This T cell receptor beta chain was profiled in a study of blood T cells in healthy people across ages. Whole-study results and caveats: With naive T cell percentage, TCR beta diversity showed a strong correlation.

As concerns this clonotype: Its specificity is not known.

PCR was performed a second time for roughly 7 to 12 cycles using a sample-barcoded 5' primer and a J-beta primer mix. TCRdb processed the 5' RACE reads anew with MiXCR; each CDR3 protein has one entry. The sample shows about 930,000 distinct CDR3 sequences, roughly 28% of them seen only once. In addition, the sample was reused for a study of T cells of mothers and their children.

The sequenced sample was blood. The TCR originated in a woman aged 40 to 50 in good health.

In DNA form, the CDR3 reads TGTGCCAGTAATACGGGGGGAGAGACCCAGTACTTC. Translation gives CASNTGGETQYF. The chain joins TRBV28 to TRBJ2-5, with TRBD2 matching 7 bases. Trimming removed 9 bases from V and 4 bases from J; junction bases left unmatched: 5. There are 12 residues in the CDR3. Germline CDR1 and CDR2: MDHEN and SYDVKM. The full variable domain, completed using reference TRBV28 and TRBJ2-5, is DVKVTQSSRYLVKRTGEKVFLECVQDMDHENMFWYRQDPGLGLRLIYFSYDVKMKEKGDIPEGYSVSREKKERFSLILESASTNQTSMYLCASNTGGETQYFGPGTRLLVL.